The 19 T cell receptor beta chains below come from one sample, sequenced in a study of a mutant IDH1 vaccine in newly diagnosed glioma. The assay was immunoSEQ multiplex PCR, and TCRdb's table has in-frame clones only and misses some. The table includes about 38,000 clones, 78% detected once. Stated time point: week 5, during vaccination. In every dose of vaccine, 300 ug of mutant IDH1 20-mer peptide was given alongside topical imiquimod. Their cognate antigens are unknown. The source was PBMCs, collected from a glioma patient whose treatment included an IDH1 peptide vaccine. These receptors originate from a man aged 40-49 years with glioma.

This clone was seen more than once but under ten times. The J gene is TRBJ2-2, the V gene TRBV6-5; D may be TRBD1 or TRBD2 (5 bases each). Trimming left V 4 bases short and J 4 bases short, with 7 bases between. This CDR3 has 13 residues. Germline CDR1 reads MNHEY; CDR2 reads SVGAGI. The CDR3 nucleotides are TGTGCCAGCAGTTTTGGGACCACCGGGGAGCTGTTTTTT. Its translation: CASSFGTTGELFF.

The chain employs TRBV5-4 and TRBJ1-6; D is unresolved. The CDR3 loop spans 14 amino acids. With 1 base removed from V and 8 bases from J, the gap between germline ends came to 10 bases. Looked up from germline, CDR1 is SGHNT and CDR2 is YYREEE (reference sequence). CDR3 sequence reads: CASSLFPPDSPLHF. CDR3 in DNA: TGTGCCAGCAGCTTGTTCCCGCCTGATTCACCCCTCCACTTT.

CDR3 protein: CASRRGGGGIYF. CDR3 DNA sequence: TGTGCCAGCAGGCGGGGGGGAGGGGGCATATACTTC. The rearrangement uses TRBV6-5 and TRBJ2-4; 9 positions match TRBD2. V was clipped by 6 bases and J by 16 bases; unmatched bases: 10. The CDR3 has 12 residues. Germline-derived CDR1 and CDR2 are MNHEY and SVGAGI.

The chain links TRBV19 to TRBJ2-7; TRBD1 matches at 9 bases. This CDR3 region has 14 residues. The V gene's germline CDR1 is LNHDA and CDR2 SQIVND (reference sequence). V was pared by 8 bases and J by 1 base, with 6 bases of the junction left unmatched. CDR3 amino acids: CASVGQGSSYEQYF. In DNA form, the CDR3 reads TGTGCCAGTGTCGGACAGGGGAGTTCCTACGAGCAGTACTTC.

V and J are TRBV4-2 and TRBJ2-3, with no clear D. The CDR3 spans 14 residues. CDR1 and CDR2 (germline): LGHNA, YNFKEQ. Trimming pared 0 bases from V and 4 bases from J, leaving 8 bases between. The CDR3 reads CASSQDQDPDTQYF. In DNA, the CDR3 is TGTGCCAGCAGCCAAGACCAAGACCCAGATACGCAGTATTTT.

The rearrangement links TRBV7-3 to TRBJ1-2, with a tentative D call TRBD1 (5 bases). CDR1 SGHTA and CDR2 FQGTGA come from the germline V gene. With 4 bases removed from V and 7 bases from J, the gap between germline ends came to 19 bases. The CDR3 loop spans 15 amino acids. CDR3 in amino acids: CASSSRHSGIGGYTF. The CDR3 bases are TGTGCCAGCAGCTCCCGTCACTCAGGGATAGGTGGCTACACCTTC.

The chain has TRBV29-1 and TRBJ2-3; 13 nucleotides align to TRBD2. Germline V CDR1 and CDR2: SQVTM, ANQGSEA. V dropped 4 bases and J dropped 4; count of bases not matched to a gene: 5. CDR3 length equals 15 residues. CDR3 region: CSVGTSGGSADTQYF. The CDR3 nucleotides are TGCAGCGTTGGGACTAGCGGGGGATCAGCAGATACGCAGTATTTT.

The chain employs TRBV2 and TRBJ1-3, with 7 bases that match TRBD1. The CDR3 length is 15 residues. CDR1 is SNHLY, CDR2 FYNNEI, per germline. The V segment lost 6 bases and the J segment 8 bases; nucleotides outside the gene matches: 13. The CDR3 is CASRGRGSGWDTIYF. Written as DNA, the CDR3 is TGTGCCAGCAGAGGCAGGGGGTCTGGCTGGGACACCATATATTTT.

The chain joins TRBV27 to TRBJ1-4; the D is unclear. The V gene's germline CDR1 is MNHEY and CDR2 SMNVEV (reference sequence). The CDR3 loop spans 16 amino acids. Trimming took 4 bases from V and 0 from J, leaving 12 bases between them. The CDR3, as DNA: TGTGCCAGCAGTTCCCGTATACGGGCAACTAATGAAAAACTGTTTTTT. Its protein is CASSSRIRATNEKLFF.

This chain links TRBV7-8 with TRBJ2-7; D is uncertain. The CDR3 has 13 amino acids. The V gene's germline CDR1 is SGHVS and CDR2 FQNEAQ. Trimming took 6 bases from V and 5 from J, leaving 14 bases between them. This CDR3 reads CASSWASQDEQYF. DNA of the CDR3: TGTGCCAGCAGTTGGGCGTCTCAGGACGAGCAGTACTTC.

This clone was detected a few times. The chain joins TRBV19 to TRBJ1-5; possibly TRBD1 for D (6 bases). Trimming shortened V by 3 bases and J by 0 bases, and 12 bases separated the two germline ends. Germline V lookup: CDR1 LNHDA, CDR2 SQIVND (reference sequence). This CDR3 is built from 16 residues. The CDR3 sequence: CASSIPDSYSNQPQHF. The DNA of the CDR3 is TGTGCCAGTAGTATTCCGGACAGTTATAGCAATCAGCCCCAGCATTTT.

The chain employs TRBV18 and TRBJ1-1, with a weak D call TRBD1 (5 bases). The CDR3 is 16 residues long. From germline, CDR1 is KGHSH and CDR2 LQKENI. V lost 2 bases to trimming and J lost 6 bases, with 19 bases between them. The CDR3 here is CASSPSSLQGFSEAFF. The CDR3 DNA reads TGTGCCAGCTCACCAAGTTCCTTGCAGGGCTTTTCTGAAGCTTTCTTT.

V gene TRBV6-5 combines with J gene TRBJ1-2, with 8 bases lining up with TRBD1. The CDR3 extends over 14 amino acids. CDR1 is MNHEY, CDR2 SVGAGI, per germline. V shed 5 bases, J shed 4 bases, and the junction held 6 bases outside the gene matches. The CDR3 spells CASSRTGLVYGYTF. In DNA form, the CDR3 reads TGTGCCAGCAGTAGGACAGGGTTGGTCTATGGCTACACCTTC.

V gene TRBV4-1 combines with J gene TRBJ2-7; tentative D call: TRBD2 (5 bases). The germline V gene encodes CDR1 MGHRA and CDR2 YSYEKL. Between the trimmed V and J ends, which lost 1 base and 3 bases, there was a span of 10 bases. CDR3 length: 14 residues. Here the CDR3 reads CASSQGERNYEQYF. Here the CDR3 DNA reads TGCGCCAGCAGCCAAGGGGAGAGGAACTACGAGCAGTACTTC.

This clone was found a few times. V and J are TRBV6-5 and TRBJ2-1; 9 nucleotides agree with TRBD2. The CDR3 runs 16 residues. CDR1 and CDR2 from the germline V gene are MNHEY and SVGAGI. The V gene end was trimmed by 4 bases and the J gene end by 3 bases; junction bases not matched to a gene: 7. In DNA form, the CDR3 reads TGTGCCAGCAGTTCTCCCGGGACTAGCATCTACAATGAGCAGTTCTTC. This translates into CASSSPGTSIYNEQFF.

This clone was seen a few times. This chain joins TRBV5-6 and TRBJ2-7, with D maybe TRBD1 (6 bases). Germline V gives CDR1 SGHDT, CDR2 YYEEEE. Trimming took off 4 bases at V and 4 bases at J, with 6 bases between the two ends. CDR3 length equals 11 residues. CDR3 in amino acids: CASSRGYEQYF. CDR3 coding DNA: TGTGCCAGCAGCAGGGGGTACGAGCAGTACTTC.

V gene TRBV6-5 combines with J gene TRBJ1-4, with TRBD1 matching over 7 bases. Germline loops: CDR1 MNHEY, CDR2 SVGAGI. The ends lost 3 bases at V and 3 bases at J; junction bases unmatched: 4. This CDR3 is 15 amino acids long. CDR3 sequence (DNA): TGTGCCAGCAGTTATGGGGGACAGTCTAATGAAAAACTGTTTTTT. This encodes CASSYGGQSNEKLFF.

CDR3 sequence (DNA): TGCGCCAGCAGCCAAGCGGGCAGTGACTCCTACGAGCAGTACTTC. This codes for CASSQAGSDSYEQYF. The chain carries TRBV4-1 and TRBJ2-7; D ambiguous. Trimming cost V 1 base and J 0 bases, with 10 bases left between them. The CDR3 spans 15 residues. Germline CDR1 is MGHRA and CDR2 is YSYEKL.

V gene TRBV4-1 combines with J gene TRBJ2-1; possible D gene TRBD1, 5 bases. V lost 5 bases, J lost 12 bases, and 17 bases lay in between. CDR1 and CDR2 (germline): MGHRA, YSYEKL. The CDR3 consists of 13 residues. This chain's CDR3 is CASSTPSTGGQFF. CDR3 nucleotide sequence: TGCGCCAGCAGCACACCGAGTACAGGTGGGCAGTTCTTC.